The present T cell receptor beta chain was sequenced within a study of blood T cell repertoires in COVID-19. Study context: The cDNA or gDNA used as material had been derived from T cells, B-cell-depleted T cells, or PBMCs.

V dropped 5 bases and J dropped 5 bases, with 12 bases sitting between them. CDR3 length equals 13 residues. In the original analysis: Amplification from reference gene primers served as the basis for estimated nucleated cell counts. Assay: immunoSEQ multiplex PCR; the TCRdb copy retains only in-frame clones and omits some. V and J calls and clone size follow that table, whereas D and trimming were derived from the DNA. The table lists about 240,000 clones, 82% of them singletons. This clone was observed once. V and J are TRBV12-3 or TRBV12-4 and TRBJ2-5; perhaps TRBD2 as D (5 bases). The receptor comes from a woman aged 60-75 years with active or convalescent COVID-19. Sequenced sample: peripheral blood. The DNA of the CDR3 is TGTGCCAGCAGTCCAACAAGGAGGGAGACCCAGTACTTC. It encodes CASSPTRRETQYF.